Shown below are 20 T cell receptor beta chains from a single sample sequenced in a study of blood T cell repertoires in COVID-19 (dated by TCRdb to 2018 to 2020). The library relied on the immunoSEQ multiplex PCR assay. TCRdb took this table from immuneACCESS and kept in-frame rearrangements with V and J called. Such tables lack part of the clones; where checked against another copy, unresolved V genes explain under half of the gap, and the rest is unexplained. Counted in this sample were roughly 300,000 clones; approximately 91% of them appeared once. The ten most abundant clones make up approximately 8.5% of the sample. Sequencing input: peripheral blood. The receptor set was obtained from a man between 18 and 35 years old with active or convalescent COVID-19.

The J gene is TRBJ1-1, the V gene TRBV4-3; weak D call: TRBD1 (5 bases). The CDR3 contains 14 residues. From germline, CDR1 is LGHNA and CDR2 YSLEER. Trimming stripped 0 bases from V and 6 bases from J, with 11 bases between. CDR3 sequence (DNA): TGCGCCAGCAGCCAAGATGCAGGGTTCCCTGAAGCTTTCTTT. Its translation: CASSQDAGFPEAFF.

V and J are TRBV9 and TRBJ2-3; TRBD2 aligns across 9 bases. Trimming took 1 base from V and 4 from J; bases not matched to a gene: 7. Looked up from germline, CDR1 is SGDLS and CDR2 is YYNGEE. The CDR3 extends over 16 amino acids. Here the CDR3 reads CASSVFVSGGADTQYF. In DNA form, the CDR3 reads TGTGCCAGCAGCGTATTTGTTAGCGGGGGCGCAGATACGCAGTATTTT.

The chain has TRBV19 and TRBJ2-7, with D possibly being TRBD1 (6 bases). The CDR3 contains 15 residues. Germline CDR1 and CDR2: LNHDA and SQIVND (reference sequence). V gave up 6 bases and J gave up 4 bases, with 19 bases separating them. CDR3 sequence: CASRTAAGDFYEQYF. CDR3 in DNA: TGTGCCAGTAGGACTGCAGCAGGGGATTTTTACGAGCAGTACTTC.

This clone was seen only once. The chain employs TRBV4-1 and TRBJ2-2; perhaps TRBD1 as D (6 bases). V lost 2 bases to trimming and J lost 0 bases, with 10 bases between them. This CDR3 has 16 amino acids. Germline values: CDR1 MGHRA, CDR2 YSYEKL. The CDR3 DNA is TGCGCCAGCAGCCAACGGACAGCGACGAACACCGGGGAGCTGTTTTTT. It translates to CASSQRTATNTGELFF.

V usage is TRBV10-2 and J usage is TRBJ2-7; TRBD2 aligns across 7 bases. The CDR3 extends over 13 amino acids. Losses at the gene ends were 9 bases for V and 5 bases for J; bases not matched to a gene: 10. Germline lookup yields CDR1 WSHSY and CDR2 SAAADI. CDR3 residues: CASRLADIHEQYF. The CDR3 bases are TGCGCCAGTCGACTAGCCGACATCCACGAGCAGTACTTC.

This clone showed up just a few times. The chain carries TRBV13 and TRBJ1-6; 11 bases are a match to TRBD1. Germline V lookup: CDR1 PRHDT, CDR2 FYEKMQ (reference sequence). This CDR3 contains 18 residues. V shed 1 base, J shed 3 bases, and the junction held 5 bases outside the gene matches. CDR3 bases: TGTGCCAGCAGCTTAGTGGGACAGGGGGAACTCTATAATTCACCCCTCCACTTT. Amino acid sequence: CASSLVGQGELYNSPLHF.

This clone was seen only once. This chain links TRBV7-9 with TRBJ1-4; TRBD1 aligns across 9 bases. CDR3 length: 15 amino acids. V was clipped by 5 bases and J by 8 bases; unmatched bases: 9. Germline V lookup: CDR1 SEHNR, CDR2 FQNEAQ (reference sequence). CDR3 nucleotide sequence: TGTGCCAGCAGCCAGACCGGGACAGGGAACGAAAAACTGTTTTTT. As protein: CASSQTGTGNEKLFF. Based on the CDR3 plus reference TRBV7-9 and TRBJ1-4, the full variable domain is DTGVSQNPRHKITKRGQNVTFRCDPISEHNRLYWYRQTLGQGPEFLTYFQNEAQLEKSRLLSDRFSAERPKGSFSTLEIQRTEQGDSAMYLCASSQTGTGNEKLFFGSGTQLSVL.

The chain uses TRBV5-5 and TRBJ2-7, with D possibly TRBD1 on 6 matching bases. Germline V gene data show CDR1 as SGHKS and CDR2 as YYEKEE (reference sequence). V was shortened by 3 bases and J by 3 bases, with 16 bases between the two germline ends. This CDR3 is 15 amino acids long. The CDR3 is CASSSGEQGFYEQYF. Written as DNA, the CDR3 is TGTGCCAGCAGCTCGGGTGAACAGGGCTTCTACGAGCAGTACTTC.

The chain employs TRBV10-3 and TRBJ1-1; the D is unclear. V was clipped by 2 bases and J by 1 base, with 17 bases between them. Germline CDR1 ENHRY, CDR2 SYGVKD. CDR3 length: 17 residues. CDR3 sequence reads: CAISEVTVVVRNTEAFF. CDR3 bases: TGTGCCATCAGTGAGGTAACGGTTGTCGTTCGGAACACTGAAGCTTTCTTT.

The sample holds a few counts of this clone. This CDR3 is also generated by other DNA sequences in the sample. The gene calls are TRBV11-2 and TRBJ2-1; 9 nucleotides match TRBD2. The CDR3 consists of 15 residues. Germline V gene data show CDR1 as SGHAT and CDR2 as FQNNGV. Trimming took 1 base from V and 4 from J; bases not matched to a gene: 2. CDR3 sequence: CASSLGLAEYNEQFF. The CDR3 DNA reads as TGTGCCAGCAGCTTAGGACTAGCGGAGTACAATGAGCAGTTCTTC.

CDR3 residues: CASSQGRGQYTEAFF. CDR3 sequence (DNA): TGCGCCAGCAGCCAAGGAAGGGGGCAATACACTGAAGCTTTCTTT. The chain employs TRBV4-1 and TRBJ1-1, with TRBD1 matching 7 bases. The CDR3 covers 15 residues. V dropped 1 base and J dropped 3; count of bases not matched to a gene: 5. The germline CDR1 and CDR2 sequences are MGHRA and YSYEKL.

This clone was picked up a small number of times. The CDR3 DNA follows: TGTGCCAGCACCGTAATCCGGGACAGGGCGCTGATGTACCAAGAGACCCAGTACTTC. This gives the protein CASTVIRDRALMYQETQYF. The V gene is TRBV5-6, the J gene TRBJ2-5; the match to TRBD1 covers 9 bases. This CDR3 contains 19 residues. V lost 6 bases and J lost 0; bases outside the gene matches: 18. CDR1 and CDR2 (germline): SGHDT, YYEEEE.

The chain couples TRBV6-2 or TRBV6-3 to TRBJ2-1; perhaps TRBD1 as D (5 bases). Germline V gene data show CDR1 as MNHEY and CDR2 as SVGEGT. The CDR3 totals 13 residues. Trimming left V 4 bases short and J 6 bases short, with 10 bases between. CDR3 in amino acids: CASSFGALNEQFF. CDR3 sequence (DNA): TGTGCCAGCAGTTTTGGGGCCCTCAATGAGCAGTTCTTC.

The chain carries TRBV11-2 and TRBJ2-5; maybe TRBD1 (6 bases). This CDR3 is 13 amino acids long. V dropped 4 bases and J dropped 2 bases, with 8 bases sitting between them. Germline V gives CDR1 SGHAT, CDR2 FQNNGV. The CDR3 spells CASSSGQQETQYF. The CDR3 nucleotides read TGTGCCAGCAGCTCAGGACAGCAAGAGACCCAGTACTTC.

This rearrangement joins TRBV6-6 to TRBJ2-3; D is uncertain. Germline V gene data show CDR1 as MNHNY and CDR2 as SVGAGI (reference sequence). The V end was cut by 2 bases, the J end by 5 bases, with 8 bases between. The CDR3 runs 13 residues. The CDR3 sequence: CASSYDRLDTQYF. As DNA, the CDR3 is TGTGCCAGCAGTTACGACCGACTAGATACGCAGTATTTT.

The chain carries TRBV24-1 and TRBJ1-5; D is perhaps TRBD1 (6 bases). The CDR3 loop spans 19 amino acids. Germline loops: CDR1 KGHDR, CDR2 SFDVKD. Trimming took 4 bases from V and 0 from J, leaving 21 bases between them. CDR3 sequence (DNA): TGTGCCACCAGTGAGCCGATAAACCGACAGGAACATAGCAATCAGCCCCAGCATTTT. This translates into CATSEPINRQEHSNQPQHF.

The V and J genes are TRBV6-1 and TRBJ2-5; D may be TRBD1 (6 bases). Germline lookup yields CDR1 MNHNS and CDR2 SASEGT. Trimming stripped 3 bases from V and 1 base from J, with 15 bases between. The CDR3 runs to 16 residues. This CDR3 is CASSDRPGQPQETQYF. The CDR3 coding sequence is TGTGCCAGCAGTGACCGCCCCGGACAGCCCCAAGAGACCCAGTACTTC.

V gene TRBV7-9 combines with J gene TRBJ1-1; TRBD1 aligns across 10 bases. V was clipped by 3 bases and J by 6 bases; unmatched bases: 4. Per the germline V gene, CDR1 is SEHNR and CDR2 is FQNEAQ (reference sequence). The CDR3 totals 14 residues. For the CDR3, the DNA is TGTGCCAGCAGCTTGTGGGACAGGGGCTCTGAAGCTTTCTTT. This gives the protein CASSLWDRGSEAFF.

Here the CDR3 reads CASSQEHQNSYEQYF. The DNA of the CDR3 is TGCGCCAGCAGCCAAGAGCACCAGAACTCCTACGAGCAGTACTTC. The V and J genes are TRBV4-1 and TRBJ2-7; D call uncertain. The germline V and J ends were trimmed by 0 bases and 0 bases, with 9 bases remaining between them. Germline V lookup: CDR1 MGHRA, CDR2 YSYEKL. The CDR3 is made up of 15 amino acids.

The chain links TRBV6-2 or TRBV6-3 to TRBJ2-7; the match to TRBD2 covers 11 bases. This CDR3 comprises 13 residues. The trim removed 4 bases at V and 6 bases at J, leaving 2 bases unmatched. Per germline, CDR1 MNHEY and CDR2 SVGEGT. The CDR3 loop reads CASSSLAGGEQYF. The CDR3 DNA reads as TGTGCCAGCAGTTCTCTAGCGGGGGGCGAGCAGTACTTC.